This TCR beta chain was recovered during a study of T cell repertoires in cytomegalovirus infection. TCRdb itself ran the reads through MiXCR, one entry per CDR3 protein. Here the sample spans just under 500,000 distinct CDR3 sequences, roughly a third being singletons. Notes on the study in general: Cumulated frequencies of public TCR beta families served to identify carriers of CMV plus the relevant HLA.

This clonotype turned up a few times. Its specificity is not known. V gave up 4 bases and J gave up 2 bases, with 8 bases separating them. CDR1 is LNHDA, CDR2 SQIVND, per germline (reference sequence). The CDR3 contains 13 residues. The chain is built from TRBV19 and TRBJ2-5; D is possibly TRBD1 (6 bases). This clonotype was sampled from a human donor in good health (CMV status not recorded). Some clones in this sample may be carry-over from other donors' samples. The sample here was cultured PBMCs, taken from culture after CMV antigen stimulation. The CDR3 loop is CASSTGQQETQYF. In DNA form, the CDR3 reads TGTGCCAGTAGTACCGGACAGCAAGAGACCCAGTACTTC.